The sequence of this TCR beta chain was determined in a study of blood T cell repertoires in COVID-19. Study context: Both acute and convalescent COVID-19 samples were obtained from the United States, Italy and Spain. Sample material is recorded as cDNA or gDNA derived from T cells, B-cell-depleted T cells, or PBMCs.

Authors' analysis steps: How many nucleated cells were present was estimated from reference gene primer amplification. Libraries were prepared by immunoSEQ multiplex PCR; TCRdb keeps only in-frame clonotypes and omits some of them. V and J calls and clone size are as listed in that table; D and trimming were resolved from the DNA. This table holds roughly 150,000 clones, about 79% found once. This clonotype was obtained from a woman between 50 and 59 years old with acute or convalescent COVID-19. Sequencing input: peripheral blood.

CDR3 residues: CAISDGGQETQYF. DNA of the CDR3: TGTGCCATCAGTGACGGGGGACAAGAGACCCAGTACTTC. The chain recombines TRBV10-3 with TRBJ2-5, with D tentatively TRBD2 (6 bases). Germline V gives CDR1 ENHRY, CDR2 SYGVKD. This CDR3 has 13 amino acids. V lost 3 bases and J 2 bases, leaving 7 bases between the germline ends.